These T cell receptor beta chains were read from a single sample in a study of Graves' ophthalmopathy and Graves' hyperthyroidism. A single record per CDR3 protein comes from TCRdb applying MiXCR to the multiplex PCR reads. In the table there are about 400,000 distinct CDR3 sequences, about 16% of which are singletons. The material sequenced was peripheral blood. The source of these receptors is a woman aged 18-35 years with Graves' ophthalmopathy. Both conserved end residues are part of each CDR3. Each record gives: D gene, V gene, J gene, CDR3 protein. A D gene is named only where the DNA matches it firmly.

>TRBD1|TRBV5-1|TRBJ1-1
CASSLGQGAWDTEAFF
>TRBD1|TRBV6-2/TRBV6-3|TRBJ1-2
CASMDRELYGYTF
>TRBD1|TRBV27|TRBJ2-6
CASSLRQGASGANVLTF
>.|TRBV7-9|TRBJ2-5
CASSPAGQQETQYF
>.|TRBV28|TRBJ1-3
CASSLRVVGNTIYF
>.|TRBV12-3/TRBV12-4|TRBJ1-3
CASSLERDGSGNTIYF
>TRBD1|TRBV4-3|TRBJ2-6
CASSQDGDSSGANVLTF
>.|TRBV5-1|TRBJ1-5
CASSQEGDGNQPQHF
>.|TRBV6-1|TRBJ1-2
CASSEALGGYTF
>.|TRBV27|TRBJ1-5
CASSLSALGNQPQHF
>.|TRBV28|TRBJ2-7
CASSSPEGQYF
>.|TRBV6-1|TRBJ2-7
CASSEVRGLYEQYF
>TRBD1|TRBV30|TRBJ1-5
CAWSASRQGGQPQHF
>TRBD2|TRBV7-3|TRBJ2-2
CASSLGRLAGATGELFF
>TRBD2|TRBV7-8|TRBJ2-7
CASSLTREATYEQYF
>TRBD1|TRBV12-3/TRBV12-4|TRBJ1-1
CASSRGQEAPIEAFF
>TRBD1|TRBV19|TRBJ1-6
CASSPPTGLYNSPLHF
>.|TRBV27|TRBJ1-5
CASSSYNGAAYQPQHF
>TRBD1|TRBV7-3|TRBJ2-7
CASSPYPTGNPIYEQYF
>.|TRBV12-3/TRBV12-4|TRBJ1-2
CASSYSGRNYGYTF
>.|TRBV14|TRBJ2-4
CASSLPGGNIQYF
>TRBD1|TRBV6-2/TRBV6-3|TRBJ1-2
CASTSRDRDYGYTF
>TRBD1|TRBV6-1|TRBJ1-6
CASSTATGGYNSPLHF
>.|TRBV14|TRBJ2-6
CASSQVFGVGANALTF
>TRBD1|TRBV9|TRBJ1-1
CASSVWTGGNTEAFF
>.|TRBV12-3/TRBV12-4|TRBJ2-7
CASSRHSERYEQYF
>TRBD2|TRBV6-2/TRBV6-3|TRBJ2-5
CASSGLAGRSIETQYF
>.|TRBV4-3|TRBJ2-7
CASSQGPRLHEQYF
>TRBD2|TRBV29-1|TRBJ2-1
CSPEGLAGGDEQFF
>TRBD1|TRBV28|TRBJ1-1
CASFMISTGKAFF